These 27 T cell receptor beta chains came from one sample sequenced in a study of glioma-infiltrating T cells after dendritic cell vaccination. The table came from immunoSEQ multiplex PCR; TCRdb's copy has only in-frame clones and leaves some out. The profile shows roughly 60,000 clones, more than 75% of them singletons. Time point denoted: after dendritic cell vaccination, including at tumor progression/relapse. Sequencing used blood, obtained after dendritic cell vaccination. The receptors were gathered from a human donor with glioblastoma.

The chain carries TRBV7-6 and TRBJ1-1; TRBD1 aligns across 9 bases. The CDR3 covers 13 residues. V shed 4 bases, J shed 5 bases, and the junction held 2 bases outside the gene matches. Germline CDR1 and CDR2: SGHVS and FNYEAQ. In DNA form, the CDR3 reads TGTGCCAGCAGCTCCGGACAGGGGACTGAAGCTTTCTTT. Amino acids: CASSSGQGTEAFF.

The chain combines TRBV7-9 with TRBJ2-3, with 8 bases aligning to TRBD1. In germline, CDR1 is SEHNR, CDR2 FQNEAQ (reference sequence). The junction had 14 bases not matched to a gene; V was cut back by 2 bases and J by 1 base. The CDR3 has 19 amino acids. CDR3 DNA: TGTGCCAGCAGCTTACGGCAGGGGGCGCGAAGGCCTCGCACAGATACGCAGTATTTT. It yields the protein CASSLRQGARRPRTDTQYF.

As DNA, the CDR3 is TGTGCCAGTAGTATAGTGAGCAGGGCTGAAAAACTGTTTTTT. Its translation is CASSIVSRAEKLFF. V and J are TRBV19 and TRBJ1-4; TRBD1 might be the D (5 bases). Between the trimmed V and J ends, which lost 1 base and 7 bases, there was a span of 10 bases. This CDR3 comprises 14 residues. CDR1 and CDR2 from the germline V gene are LNHDA and SQIVND (reference sequence).

The rearrangement links TRBV25-1 to TRBJ1-2; possibly TRBD1 for D (5 bases). Germline V lookup: CDR1 MGHDK, CDR2 SYGVNS. The CDR3 covers 12 residues. With 8 bases removed from V and 2 bases from J, the gap between germline ends came to 9 bases. CDR3 in amino acids: CASLGGNYGYTF. CDR3 bases: TGTGCCAGCTTGGGGGGGAACTATGGCTACACCTTC.

This sequence joins TRBV5-1 and TRBJ1-2; D is undetermined. Germline CDR1 reads SGHRS; CDR2 reads YFSETQ. Trimming took off 0 bases at V and 8 bases at J, with 8 bases between the two ends. The CDR3 length is 12 residues. The CDR3 is CASSLGRQGYTF. Here the CDR3 DNA reads TGCGCCAGCAGCTTGGGGCGGCAAGGCTACACCTTC.

The V gene is TRBV7-2, the J gene TRBJ2-7; perhaps TRBD1 as D (6 bases). CDR1 is SGHTA, CDR2 FQGNSA, per germline. This CDR3 comprises 13 residues. The V end lost 1 base, the J end lost 4 bases, and 8 bases lay between the germline ends. In nucleotides, the CDR3 is TGTGCCAGCAGCTTAGAGGGGGTTTACGAGCAGTACTTC. Amino acids: CASSLEGVYEQYF.

The chain is built from TRBV5-6 and TRBJ1-2; 9 bases agree with TRBD1. Germline V gene sequence: CDR1 SGHDT, CDR2 YYEEEE. The CDR3 has 18 residues. Losses at the gene ends were 4 bases for V and 8 bases for J; bases not matched to a gene: 21. In DNA form, the CDR3 reads TGTGCCAGCAGCCCTTTATGGGACAGGGTCCGCACGGATCGGGGCTACACCTTC. Its translation: CASSPLWDRVRTDRGYTF.

The V gene is TRBV13, the J gene TRBJ1-1; 7 bases agree with TRBD1. CDR3 length: 17 residues. J gave up 2 bases and V 5 bases, and 14 bases lay outside the gene matches. CDR1 is PRHDT, CDR2 FYEKMQ, per germline (reference sequence). The chain's CDR3 is CASSLDRLGAINTEAFF. The CDR3 nucleotides are TGTGCCAGCAGCCTGGACAGGTTGGGGGCGATAAACACTGAAGCTTTCTTT. The full variable domain, in which reference TRBV13 and TRBJ1-1 provide the parts outside the CDR3, is AAGVIQSPRHLIKEKRETATLKCYPIPRHDTVYWYQQGPGQDPQFLISFYEKMQSDKGSIPDRFSAQQFSDYHSELNMSSLELGDSALYFCASSLDRLGAINTEAFFGQGTRLTVV.

V usage is TRBV19 and J usage is TRBJ2-3; D might be TRBD1 (5 bases). The CDR3 consists of 14 residues. V gave up 6 bases and J gave up 6 bases, with 16 bases separating them. From germline, CDR1 is LNHDA and CDR2 SQIVND (reference sequence). The CDR3 nucleotides are TGTGCCAGTAGATTTCGCGGACCAGGGGATACGCAGTATTTT. This translates into CASRFRGPGDTQYF.

The chain combines TRBV6-6 with TRBJ2-7; D might be TRBD2 (5 bases). Germline V gene data show CDR1 as MNHNY and CDR2 as SVGAGI (reference sequence). This CDR3 contains 12 residues. Deletions cut 7 bases from V and 1 base from J, with 8 bases between. DNA of the CDR3: TGTGCCAGCACAGGACTTTCCTACGAGCAGTACTTC. Encoded protein: CASTGLSYEQYF.

This sequence joins TRBV5-1 and TRBJ2-5, with TRBD2 matching 7 bases. CDR1 and CDR2 from the germline V gene are SGHRS and YFSETQ. The V segment lost 2 bases and the J segment 0 bases; nucleotides outside the gene matches: 4. The CDR3 is 15 residues long. The CDR3 reads CASSFSGGYQETQYF. The CDR3 DNA sequence: TGCGCCAGCAGCTTCTCGGGAGGTTACCAAGAGACCCAGTACTTC.

The chain carries TRBV5-1 and TRBJ2-3; TRBD2 matches 13 bases. The CDR3 spans 16 residues. The V segment lost 4 bases and the J segment 4 bases; nucleotides outside the gene matches: 6. Per the germline V gene, CDR1 is SGHRS and CDR2 is YFSETQ. The CDR3 DNA reads TGCGCCAGCAGCCCGAGACTAGCGGGGGGCCCAGATACGCAGTATTTT. It yields the protein CASSPRLAGGPDTQYF.

The V gene is TRBV4-1, the J gene TRBJ1-2; a possible D gene is TRBD1 (6 bases). The CDR3 contains 15 residues. V gave up 5 bases and J gave up 1 base, with 14 bases separating them. Germline V gene lookup returns CDR1 MGHRA and CDR2 YSYEKL. CDR3 sequence reads: CASSDHRESNYGYTF. CDR3 bases: TGCGCCAGCAGCGACCACAGGGAGAGTAACTATGGCTACACCTTC.

The chain carries TRBV11-3 and TRBJ2-2; TRBD1 might be the D (6 bases). Trimming shortened V by 4 bases and J by 0 bases, and 12 bases separated the two germline ends. This CDR3 has 16 residues. Germline CDR1 is SGHNT and CDR2 is YENEEA. The CDR3 region has the DNA TGTGCCAGCAGCTCCGGGACAAATGCGAACACCGGGGAGCTGTTTTTT. It encodes CASSSGTNANTGELFF.

The chain employs TRBV10-3 and TRBJ2-2, with TRBD1 matching over 11 bases. The V gene's germline CDR1 is ENHRY and CDR2 SYGVKD. J was trimmed by 6 bases and V by 6 bases; bases with no gene match: 18. The CDR3 sequence is 19 residues long. The CDR3 region is CAIRSSQSPGQGVPGELFF. The CDR3 region has the DNA TGTGCCATCAGATCTAGTCAGAGTCCGGGACAGGGGGTTCCCGGGGAGCTGTTTTTT.

The V and J genes are TRBV6-1 and TRBJ2-7; 7 bases are a match to TRBD1. Trimming took 8 bases from V and 1 from J; bases not matched to a gene: 8. Germline V gene lookup returns CDR1 MNHNS and CDR2 SASEGT. This CDR3 is built from 14 residues. CDR3 in DNA: TGTGCCAGCTTCCTCTGGGACAGATCCTACGAGCAGTACTTC. Protein product: CASFLWDRSYEQYF.

This sequence joins TRBV9 and TRBJ2-5; D remains unclear. The CDR3 loop spans 14 amino acids. Germline values: CDR1 SGDLS, CDR2 YYNGEE. Deletions cut 0 bases from V and 2 bases from J, with 8 bases between. The chain's CDR3 is CASSVGGVQETQYF. The CDR3 DNA reads as TGTGCCAGCAGCGTAGGTGGAGTACAAGAGACCCAGTACTTC.

The chain has TRBV6-6 and TRBJ1-3; no clear D. Trimming took off 6 bases at V and 7 bases at J, with 7 bases between the two ends. CDR1 is MNHNY and CDR2 is SVGAGI in the germline V gene (reference sequence). The CDR3 extends over 11 amino acids. The DNA for the CDR3 is TGTGCCAGCAGCCCTAGTAACACCATATATTTT. This gives the protein CASSPSNTIYF.

The chain recombines TRBV18 with TRBJ2-2, with 8 bases fitting TRBD1. This CDR3 contains 18 residues. Looked up from germline, CDR1 is KGHSH and CDR2 is LQKENI. The V segment lost 4 bases and the J segment 0 bases; nucleotides outside the gene matches: 10. CDR3 protein: CASSHLRGQEANTGELFF. Here the CDR3 DNA reads TGTGCCAGCTCACACTTAAGGGGACAGGAGGCGAACACCGGGGAGCTGTTTTTT.

The chain links TRBV7-8 to TRBJ1-5; a possible D gene is TRBD1 (5 bases). V was trimmed by 1 base and J by 2 bases, leaving 12 bases between them. CDR3 length: 16 amino acids. Per germline, CDR1 SGHVS and CDR2 FQNEAQ. As DNA, the CDR3 is TGTGCCAGCAGCTTAGGTGCGCGGGGCGGCAATCAGCCCCAGCATTTT. Its protein product is CASSLGARGGNQPQHF.

The rearrangement uses TRBV19 and TRBJ1-4, with unresolved D. The CDR3 covers 12 residues. Deletions cut 9 bases from V and 12 bases from J, with 17 bases between. Germline CDR1 is LNHDA and CDR2 is SQIVND (reference sequence). The CDR3 region has the DNA TGTGCCAGCCGGAGGACTCCTGCTGAACTGTTTTTT. It yields the protein CASRRTPAELFF.

CDR3 coding DNA: TGCGCCAGCAGCCAAGAGCAGGGCTACAATGAGCAGTTCTTC. It encodes CASSQEQGYNEQFF. The chain carries TRBV4-3 and TRBJ2-1; D is perhaps TRBD1 (5 bases). Germline V CDR1 and CDR2: LGHNA, YSLEER. The CDR3 runs to 14 residues. V gave up 0 bases and J gave up 3 bases, with 6 bases separating them.

This chain connects TRBV11-3 to TRBJ2-3; TRBD2 agrees at 10 bases. Germline lookup yields CDR1 SGHNT and CDR2 YENEEA. The CDR3 runs 16 residues. Trimming at V came to 0 bases and at J to 0 bases, leaving 0 bases not matched to a gene. CDR3 nucleotides: TGTGCCAGCAGCTTAGATAGCGGGAGGAGCACAGATACGCAGTATTTT. It is translated as CASSLDSGRSTDTQYF.

This clone was seen once. The sample carries other DNA sequences with the same CDR3. The chain links TRBV27 to TRBJ1-6; D is uncertain. V was cut by 1 base and J by 0 bases, with 10 bases left in between. Per the germline V gene, CDR1 is MNHEY and CDR2 is SMNVEV (reference sequence). The CDR3 runs to 17 residues. CDR3 sequence reads: CASSLFGSGSYNSPLHF. Written as DNA, the CDR3 is TGTGCCAGCAGTTTATTTGGCTCAGGCTCCTATAATTCACCCCTCCACTTT.

There are a few counts of this clone. The DNA for the CDR3 is TGTGCCACCAGCGACCGGGACAGGGACCGGGGTGGCTACACCTTC. Its translation is CATSDRDRDRGGYTF. The chain carries TRBV15 and TRBJ1-2; 9 bases fit TRBD1. With 5 bases clipped from V and 7 bases from J, the junction kept 11 bases outside the gene matches. The CDR3 consists of 15 residues. The germline V gene has CDR1 LNHNV and CDR2 YYDKDF (reference sequence).

The rearrangement links TRBV5-1 to TRBJ1-3; D is ambiguous. The CDR3 is 14 amino acids. Germline V gene sequence: CDR1 SGHRS, CDR2 YFSETQ. Trimming pared 0 bases from V and 4 bases from J, leaving 8 bases between. The CDR3: CASSLAGFGNTIYF. CDR3 nucleotides: TGCGCCAGCAGCTTGGCAGGATTCGGAAACACCATATATTTT.

The rearrangement links TRBV18 to TRBJ1-1, with D hard to call. Trimming removed 3 bases at V and 4 bases at J, with 12 bases between. CDR1 KGHSH and CDR2 LQKENI come from the germline V gene. This CDR3 has 14 residues. The DNA of the CDR3 is TGTGCCAGCTCACCGTGCTGGCGGTGCACTGAAGCTTTCTTT. This sequence encodes CASSPCWRCTEAFF. The full variable domain, with the rest looked up from reference TRBV18 and TRBJ1-1, is NAGVMQNPRHLVRRRGQEARLRCSPMKGHSHVYWYRQLPEEGLKFMVYLQKENIIDESGMPKERFSAEFPKEGPSILRIQQVVRGDSAAYFCASSPCWRCTEAFFGQGTRLTVV.